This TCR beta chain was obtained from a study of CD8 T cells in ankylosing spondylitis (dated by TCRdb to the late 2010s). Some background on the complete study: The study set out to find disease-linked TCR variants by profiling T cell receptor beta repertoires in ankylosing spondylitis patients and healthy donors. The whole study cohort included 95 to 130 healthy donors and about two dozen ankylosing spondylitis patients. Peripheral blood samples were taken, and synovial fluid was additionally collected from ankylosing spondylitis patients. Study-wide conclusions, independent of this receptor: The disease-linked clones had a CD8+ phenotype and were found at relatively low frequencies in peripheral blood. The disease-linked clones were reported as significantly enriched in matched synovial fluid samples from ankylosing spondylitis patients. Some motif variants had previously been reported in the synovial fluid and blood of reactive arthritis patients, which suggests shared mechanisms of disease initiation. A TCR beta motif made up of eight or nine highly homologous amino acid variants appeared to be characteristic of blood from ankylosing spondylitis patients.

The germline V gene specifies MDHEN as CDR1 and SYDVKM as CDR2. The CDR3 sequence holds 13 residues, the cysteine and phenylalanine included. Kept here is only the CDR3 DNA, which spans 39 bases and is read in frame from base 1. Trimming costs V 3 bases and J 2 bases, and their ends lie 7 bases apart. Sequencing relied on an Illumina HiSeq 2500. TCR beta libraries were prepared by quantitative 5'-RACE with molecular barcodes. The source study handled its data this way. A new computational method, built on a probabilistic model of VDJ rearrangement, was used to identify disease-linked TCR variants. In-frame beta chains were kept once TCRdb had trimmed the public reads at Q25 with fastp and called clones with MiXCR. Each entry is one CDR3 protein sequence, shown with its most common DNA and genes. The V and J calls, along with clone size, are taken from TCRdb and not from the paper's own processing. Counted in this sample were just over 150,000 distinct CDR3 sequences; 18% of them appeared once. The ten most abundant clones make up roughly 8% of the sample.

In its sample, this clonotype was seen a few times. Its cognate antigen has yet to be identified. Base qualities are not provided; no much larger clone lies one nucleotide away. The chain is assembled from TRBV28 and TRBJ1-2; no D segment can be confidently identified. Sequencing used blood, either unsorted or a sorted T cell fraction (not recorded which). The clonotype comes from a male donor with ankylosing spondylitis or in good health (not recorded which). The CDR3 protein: CASSLAPNYGYTF. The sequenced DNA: TGTGCCAGCAGTTTGGCCCCAAACTATGGCTACACCTTC.